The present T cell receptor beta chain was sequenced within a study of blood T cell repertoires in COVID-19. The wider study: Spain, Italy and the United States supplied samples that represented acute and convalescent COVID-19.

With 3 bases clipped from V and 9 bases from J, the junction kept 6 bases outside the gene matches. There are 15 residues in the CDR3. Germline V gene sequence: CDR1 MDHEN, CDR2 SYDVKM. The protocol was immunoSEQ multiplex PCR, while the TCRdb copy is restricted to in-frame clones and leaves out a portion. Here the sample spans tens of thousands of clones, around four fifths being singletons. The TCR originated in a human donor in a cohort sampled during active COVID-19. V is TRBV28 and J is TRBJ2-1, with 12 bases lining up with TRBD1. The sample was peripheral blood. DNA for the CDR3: TGTGCCAGCAGTTTCCGGGACAGGGGGCGGGGTGAGCAGTTCTTC. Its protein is CASSFRDRGRGEQFF.